This TCR beta chain was obtained from a study of CD8 T cells in ankylosing spondylitis. Researchers built TCR beta libraries using quantitative 5'-RACE with molecular barcodes. TCRdb redid the calling of the 5' RACE reads with MiXCR, one entry per CDR3 protein. Seen here are more than 300,000 distinct CDR3 sequences, about 9.9% observed once, and the top ten hold 9.1%. This clonotype has a count of ten or more. Germline lookup yields CDR1 SGHRS and CDR2 YFSETQ. This CDR3 is 14 amino acids long. V dropped 1 base and J dropped 7 bases, with 9 bases sitting between them. The V and J genes are TRBV5-1 and TRBJ1-6; a possible D gene is TRBD1 (5 bases). The clonotype comes from a female donor with ankylosing spondylitis or in good health (not recorded which). Sample: blood, either unsorted or a sorted T cell fraction (not recorded which). For the CDR3, the DNA is TGCGCCAGCAGCTTGAGCGGACAAAATTCACCCCTCCACTTT. Its protein product is CASSLSGQNSPLHF.